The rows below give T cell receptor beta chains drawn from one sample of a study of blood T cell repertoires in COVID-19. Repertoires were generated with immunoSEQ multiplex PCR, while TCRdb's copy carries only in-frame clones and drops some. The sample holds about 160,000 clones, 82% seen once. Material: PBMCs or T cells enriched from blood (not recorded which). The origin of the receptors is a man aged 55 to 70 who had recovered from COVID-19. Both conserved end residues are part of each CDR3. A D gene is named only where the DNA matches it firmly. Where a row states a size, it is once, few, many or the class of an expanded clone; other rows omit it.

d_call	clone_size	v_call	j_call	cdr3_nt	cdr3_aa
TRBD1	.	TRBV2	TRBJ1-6	TGTGCCAGCATGGAGGGGGCCCGTGGATCACCCCTCCACTTT	CASMEGARGSPLHF
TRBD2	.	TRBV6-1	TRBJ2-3	TGTGCCAGCAGTGAATTGGCGGGAGGAGATACGCAGTATTTT	CASSELAGGDTQYF
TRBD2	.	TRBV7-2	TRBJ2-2	TGTGCCAGCGGCATAGCGGGGGGAATTAGCGGGGAGCTGTTTTTT	CASGIAGGISGELFF
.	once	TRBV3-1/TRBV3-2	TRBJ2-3	TGTGCCAGCAGCCAAGATCTGGCCACAGATACGCAGTATTTT	CASSQDLATDTQYF
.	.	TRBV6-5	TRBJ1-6	TGTGCCAGCAGAAGACATTCCTATAATTCACCCCTCCACTTT	CASRRHSYNSPLHF
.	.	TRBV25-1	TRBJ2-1	TGTGCCAGCAGTGAGACTACGGGCTCCTACAATGAGCAGTTCTTC	CASSETTGSYNEQFF
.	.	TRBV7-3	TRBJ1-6	TGTGCCAGCAGCTTAAACAGGGCTTCACCCCTCCACTTT	CASSLNRASPLHF
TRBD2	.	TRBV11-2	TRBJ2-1	TGTGCCAGCAGCTTTGGCGCAGCGGGGAACAATGAGCAGTTCTTC	CASSFGAAGNNEQFF
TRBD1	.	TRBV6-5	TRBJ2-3	TGTGCCACTGGGGTGGGGGGACAGGGAACAGATACGCAGTATTTT	CATGVGGQGTDTQYF
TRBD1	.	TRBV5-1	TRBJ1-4	TGCGCCAGCAGGTCAGGGGGAGCTACTAATGAAAAACTGTTTTTT	CASRSGGATNEKLFF
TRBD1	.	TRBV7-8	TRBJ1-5	TGTGCCAGCAGCTTATATTGGGACAGGGGAAAGGACAATCAGCCCCAGCATTTT	CASSLYWDRGKDNQPQHF
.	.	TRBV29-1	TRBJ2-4	TGCAGCGTACTGGGGGGTGGTGGCAAAAACATTCAGTACTTC	CSVLGGGGKNIQYF
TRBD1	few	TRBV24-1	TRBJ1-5	TGTGCCACCAGTGACTCGGACAGGGAGGTTGGTCAGCCCCAGCATTTT	CATSDSDREVGQPQHF
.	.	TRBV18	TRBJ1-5	TGTGCCAGCTCACCAAGGGGACTCGAGAATCAGCCCCAGCATTTT	CASSPRGLENQPQHF
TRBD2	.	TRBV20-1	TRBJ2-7	TGCAGTGCTAGTTTCCTAGCGGGAGAGATCTCCTACGAGCAGTACTTC	CSASFLAGEISYEQYF
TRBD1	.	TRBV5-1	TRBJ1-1	TGCGCCAGCAGCTCCGGACTAACAGGGGCGAACACTGAAGCTTTCTTT	CASSSGLTGANTEAFF